Sequencing of this TCR beta chain was carried out in a study of Ad26.COV2.S vaccination and SARS-CoV-2 variants. Study-wide results and caveats: Similar non-spike TCR breadth was seen in vaccine and placebo recipients.

TCRdb's copy holds only in-frame clones and misses some; the assay was immunoSEQ multiplex PCR. Of 380,000 or so clones in the sample, 83% are singletons; the top ten hold nearly 7.5%. Regarding this clone: Its target is not known. The germline gene is not matched at one end of the junction; a read error may be the cause.

Treatment noted: some 19 received Ad26.COV2.S at low or high dose, single or two shots; about five received placebo; per-sample allocation not given. Day 63 after the first vaccine or placebo injection was the time point for sampling. Sequences were derived from peripheral blood, sampled in a trial of Ad26.COV2.S vaccine versus placebo. The source is a person between 18 and 59 years old who received the Ad26.COV2.S COVID-19 vaccine or a placebo.

The CDR3 loop is CASSVRRSGTSGVNGQFF. The CDR3 DNA reads TGTGCCAGCAGTGTACGACGATCCGGGACTAGCGGTGTAAATGGGCAGTTCTTC. The chain carries TRBV6-1 and TRBJ2-1; 11 bases map to TRBD2. The CDR3 runs to 18 residues. Germline assignment: CDR1 MNHNS and CDR2 SASEGT.